This passage covers 30 T cell receptor beta chains from one sample sequenced in a study of T cell repertoires in cytomegalovirus infection (dated by TCRdb to the late 2010s). TCRdb names Illumina HiSeq 1500 as the instrument used. TCRdb reanalyzed the raw reads on its own, using fastp at Q25 for trimming and MiXCR for clone calling, and kept in-frame beta chains. Rows merge per CDR3 protein into single entries with the most common DNA and genes. This sample holds 270,000 or so distinct CDR3 sequences; about 17% were observed only once. The ten largest clones represent approximately 51% of the sample. The specimen was CD8+ T cells from PBMCs. These receptors were collected from a human donor in good health (CMV status not recorded). Some clones in this sample may be carry-over from other donors' samples.

For this clonotype: The junction departs from germline at one end; a sequencing error may be responsible. The V gene is TRBV27, the J gene TRBJ2-7, with D possibly matching TRBD1 (5 bases). The germline V gene has CDR1 MNHEY and CDR2 SMNVEV (reference sequence). CDR3 length: 13 residues. The CDR3, as DNA: TGTGCCAGCAGTTCAGGGTCCGGGTCCCTCCCTATTTTC. Translating it yields CASSSGSGSLPIF.

This clonotype was observed a handful of times. The V and J genes are TRBV12-3 or TRBV12-4 and TRBJ1-1, with TRBD1 matching 8 bases. CDR3 length: 14 residues. Trimming at V came to 6 bases and at J to 1 base, leaving 4 bases not matched to a gene. This CDR3 reads CASSSTGENTEAFF. The DNA for the CDR3 is TGTGCCAGCAGCTCGACAGGGGAGAACACTGAAGCTTTCTTT.

This clonotype occurred a few times. The rearrangement uses TRBV7-8 and TRBJ2-7; D remains ambiguous. Trimming removed 0 bases from V and 6 bases from J, with 18 bases in between. Germline CDR1 and CDR2: SGHVS and FQNEAQ. This CDR3 contains 16 residues. CDR3 sequence reads: CASSLAALGILGEQYF. In nucleotides, the CDR3 is TGTGCCAGCAGCTTAGCGGCCCTGGGAATCTTAGGCGAGCAGTACTTC.

The chain employs TRBV9 and TRBJ2-3; possibly TRBD1 for D (6 bases). Germline V CDR1 and CDR2: SGDLS, YYNGEE. CDR3 size: 15 residues. Trimming removed 0 bases from V and 4 bases from J, with 12 bases in between. The CDR3 coding sequence is TGTGCCAGCAGCGTAGACTGGGGGCTCGCAGATACGCAGTATTTT. It is translated as CASSVDWGLADTQYF.

The chain couples TRBV11-2 to TRBJ2-7, with D unresolved. CDR3 length equals 13 residues. The germline V gene has CDR1 SGHAT and CDR2 FQNNGV. Trimming pared 4 bases from V and 5 bases from J, leaving 12 bases between. CDR3: CASSSAYFNEQYF. CDR3 coding DNA: TGTGCCAGCAGCTCCGCGTACTTTAACGAGCAGTACTTC.

The sample holds many counts of this clonotype. This chain links TRBV6-2 or TRBV6-3 with TRBJ2-2; D is tentatively TRBD1 or TRBD2 (5 bases each). The CDR3 extends over 15 amino acids. V shed 6 bases and J shed 5 bases, with 16 bases lying between them. From germline, CDR1 is MNHEY and CDR2 SVGEGT. The CDR3 DNA sequence: TGTGCCAGCAGAGGGGACCACTCGAGGACCGGGGAGCTGTTTTTT. It translates to CASRGDHSRTGELFF.

The chain uses TRBV15 and TRBJ1-5, with 7 bases matching TRBD1. The CDR3 contains 16 residues. Germline lookup yields CDR1 LNHNV and CDR2 YYDKDF (reference sequence). Trimming at V came to 0 bases and at J to 7 bases, leaving 9 bases not matched to a gene. CDR3 residues: CATSRDDREEFQPQHF. CDR3 sequence (DNA): TGTGCCACCAGCAGAGATGACAGGGAAGAATTCCAGCCCCAGCATTTT.

In its sample, this clonotype was seen many times. This chain links TRBV11-2 with TRBJ1-4, with TRBD1 matching 8 bases. There are 16 residues in the CDR3. Losses at the gene ends were 5 bases for V and 8 bases for J; bases not matched to a gene: 13. CDR1 is SGHAT, CDR2 FQNNGV, per germline. The CDR3 is CASSALPPDRDEKLFF. The CDR3, as DNA: TGTGCCAGCAGCGCGCTACCCCCGGACAGGGACGAAAAACTGTTTTTT.

In this sample, this clonotype turned up a few times. This chain connects TRBV6-5 to TRBJ1-1, with D unclear. There are 17 residues in the CDR3. Trimming took 1 base from V and 3 from J, leaving 18 bases between them. Germline lookup yields CDR1 MNHEY and CDR2 SVGAGI. The CDR3 DNA reads as TGTGCCAGCAGTTACTACCGCGTTGAGCCCGTCTACACTGAAGCTTTCTTT. Translated: CASSYYRVEPVYTEAFF.

CDR3 nucleotide sequence: TGCAGTGCTAGAGGAACAGGGGAAGGTTCCTACGAGCAGTACTTC. Its translation is CSARGTGEGSYEQYF. This chain uses TRBV20-1 with TRBJ2-7; 7 bases line up with TRBD1. The CDR3 is 15 residues long. V lost 1 base and J lost 1; bases outside the gene matches: 7. CDR1 and CDR2 from the germline V gene are DFQATT and SNEGSKA (reference sequence).

The chain recombines TRBV6-5 with TRBJ2-7; TRBD2 might be the D (6 bases). Germline CDR1 reads MNHEY; CDR2 reads SVGAGI. This CDR3 is 15 amino acids long. V lost 0 bases and J 6 bases, leaving 15 bases between the germline ends. For the CDR3, the DNA is TGTGCCAGCAGTTACTCGGCTAGCGCCCGTCTCGAGCAGTACTTC. Encoded protein: CASSYSASARLEQYF.

This chain links TRBV24-1 with TRBJ2-3; possible D gene TRBD1, 5 bases. CDR1 is KGHDR and CDR2 is SFDVKD in the germline V gene. The CDR3 is 17 amino acids. V dropped 4 bases and J dropped 1 base, with 17 bases sitting between them. The CDR3, as DNA: TGTGCCACCAGTGAAAAGGGGCTACCTACGGGCACAGATACGCAGTATTTT. Translating it yields CATSEKGLPTGTDTQYF.

The sample holds many counts of this clonotype. The J gene is TRBJ2-4, the V gene TRBV7-9, with D unresolved. The CDR3 is made up of 18 amino acids. V was cut by 5 bases and J by 0 bases, with 20 bases left in between. Germline V gene lookup returns CDR1 SEHNR and CDR2 FQNEAQ (reference sequence). The CDR3 region is CASSPGTAKLLAKNIQYF. CDR3 in DNA: TGTGCCAGCAGCCCGGGTACGGCCAAACTCCTAGCCAAAAACATTCAGTACTTC. Supplemented by reference TRBV7-9 and TRBJ2-4, the full variable domain reads DTGVSQNPRHKITKRGQNVTFRCDPISEHNRLYWYRQTLGQGPEFLTYFQNEAQLEKSRLLSDRFSAERPKGSFSTLEIQRTEQGDSAMYLCASSPGTAKLLAKNIQYFGAGTRLSVL.

This clonotype was seen repeatedly, ten times or more. The genes are TRBV12-3 or TRBV12-4 and TRBJ2-3; TRBD1 agrees at 9 bases. Unmatched junction bases numbered 13, after V lost 2 bases and J lost 4 bases. This CDR3 is 18 amino acids long. This chain's CDR3 is CASSLFTGGLQGPDTQYF. The CDR3 nucleotides are TGTGCCAGCAGTTTATTTACAGGGGGCCTGCAGGGGCCAGATACGCAGTATTTT.

In its sample, this clonotype was seen many times. This sequence joins TRBV7-9 and TRBJ1-1, with no clear D. The V gene lost 2 bases and the J gene lost 4 bases, with 2 bases spanning the gap. The CDR3 has 11 residues. CDR1 and CDR2 (germline): SEHNR, FQNEAQ (reference sequence). The CDR3 is CASSLLTEAFF. For the CDR3, the DNA is TGTGCCAGCAGCTTACTCACTGAAGCTTTCTTT.

V and J are TRBV20-1 and TRBJ2-4; D unresolved. The CDR3 is made up of 14 amino acids. In germline, CDR1 is DFQATT, CDR2 SNEGSKA (reference sequence). V was shortened by 4 bases and J by 1 base, with 11 bases between the two germline ends. Here the CDR3 reads CSATNGPAKNIQYF. The DNA of the CDR3 is TGCAGTGCTACCAATGGACCGGCCAAAAACATTCAGTACTTC.

V and J are TRBV11-2 and TRBJ2-7, with a possible D match to TRBD1 (6 bases). Deletions cut 3 bases from V and 4 bases from J, with 13 bases between. The germline gives CDR1 SGHAT, CDR2 FQNNGV. The CDR3 covers 14 residues. CDR3 region: CASSFRAGVYEQYF. The CDR3 DNA reads TGTGCCAGCAGCTTTCGAGCAGGGGTGTACGAGCAGTACTTC. Looking up the rest from reference TRBV11-2 and TRBJ2-7 gives the full variable domain: EAGVAQSPRYKIIEKRQSVAFWCNPISGHATLYWYQQILGQGPKLLIQFQNNGVVDDSQLPKDRFSAERLKGVDSTLKIQPAKLEDSAVYLCASSFRAGVYEQYFGPGTRLTVT.

The CDR3 region is CASSLLGPRDYTF. CDR3 DNA sequence: TGTGCCAGCAGCTTATTGGGGCCCCGGGACTACACCTTC. V and J are TRBV7-9 and TRBJ1-2; TRBD1 might be the D (5 bases). The CDR3 runs 13 residues. Trimming stripped 2 bases from V and 10 bases from J, with 14 bases between. Germline values: CDR1 SEHNR, CDR2 FQNEAQ (reference sequence).

This clonotype was detected ten times or more. V gene TRBV5-1 combines with J gene TRBJ2-3; TRBD2 agrees at 13 bases. The CDR3 totals 20 residues. Trimming removed 8 bases from V and 0 bases from J; junction bases left unmatched: 18. In germline, CDR1 is SGHRS, CDR2 YFSETQ. As DNA, the CDR3 is TGCGCCAGGAGACTAGCGGGGGGACGGAAGCCGCCGCCTAGCACAGATACGCAGTATTTT. Translating gives CARRLAGGRKPPPSTDTQYF.

V and J are TRBV20-1 and TRBJ2-5; 8 nucleotides align to TRBD1. The CDR3 is 16 residues long. V dropped 0 bases and J dropped 3; count of bases not matched to a gene: 9. The germline gives CDR1 DFQATT, CDR2 SNEGSKA (reference sequence). The CDR3 DNA follows: TGCAGTGCTAGAGATCGGACAGGGAACGTGGAAGAGACCCAGTACTTC. Encoded protein: CSARDRTGNVEETQYF.

The chain employs TRBV27 and TRBJ2-7; maybe TRBD1 (5 bases). V was shortened by 2 bases and J by 3 bases, with 17 bases between the two germline ends. The CDR3 is 16 amino acids. Per germline, CDR1 MNHEY and CDR2 SMNVEV (reference sequence). CDR3 sequence reads: CASSLGADQGVYEQYF. The DNA for the CDR3 is TGTGCCAGCAGTTTAGGGGCAGACCAAGGAGTCTACGAGCAGTACTTC.

The chain combines TRBV2 with TRBJ2-1; D may be TRBD2 (7 bases). The CDR3 is 15 amino acids. V shed 6 bases and J shed 8 bases, with 20 bases lying between them. CDR1 and CDR2 from the germline V gene are SNHLY and FYNNEI. This CDR3 is CASRGGGSALDEQFF. The CDR3 DNA reads as TGTGCCAGCAGGGGGGGGGGCTCGGCTTTAGATGAGCAGTTCTTC.

The chain carries TRBV20-1 and TRBJ2-7, with a tentative D call TRBD2 (5 bases). V gave up 0 bases and J gave up 7 bases, with 19 bases separating them. This CDR3 is built from 15 residues. Germline-derived CDR1 and CDR2 are DFQATT and SNEGSKA (reference sequence). The CDR3 nucleotides are TGCAGTGCTAGAGAGAGAGGGCGCGAAACGGGAGAGCAGTACTTC. Translation: CSARERGRETGEQYF.

This clonotype showed up many times. The V and J genes are TRBV12-3 or TRBV12-4 and TRBJ2-2; TRBD2 matches at 11 bases. V gave up 2 bases and J gave up 3 bases; unmatched junction bases: 2. The CDR3 loop spans 16 amino acids. The DNA of the CDR3 is TGTGCCAGCAGTTTAAGGACTAGCGGGTACACCGGGGAGCTGTTTTTT. Translated, it gives CASSLRTSGYTGELFF.

This clonotype came up a few times. J is TRBJ2-7 and V is TRBV4-2, with 11 bases aligning to TRBD2. CDR1 and CDR2 (germline): LGHNA, YNFKEQ. The CDR3 covers 15 residues. With V trimmed by 4 bases and J by 7 bases, 9 bases remained unmatched. Written as DNA, the CDR3 is TGTGCCAGCAGCCTTTCCCTAGCGGGGGGTGAGGAGCAGTACTTC. Translated, it gives CASSLSLAGGEEQYF.

This clonotype was observed at least ten times. The chain uses TRBV2 and TRBJ2-1, with TRBD1 matching 10 bases. V was pared by 6 bases and J by 3 bases, with 14 bases of the junction left unmatched. The CDR3 contains 18 residues. CDR1 SNHLY and CDR2 FYNNEI come from the germline V gene. The CDR3 here is CASREDRGYDGNYNEQFF. The CDR3 bases are TGTGCCAGCAGGGAGGACAGGGGGTATGACGGGAACTACAATGAGCAGTTCTTC. Full variable domain (outside the CDR3, taken from reference TRBV2 and TRBJ2-1): EPEVTQTPSHQVTQMGQEVILRCVPISNHLYFYWYRQILGQKVEFLVSFYNNEISEKSEIFDDQFSVERPDGSNFTLKIRSTKLEDSAMYFCASREDRGYDGNYNEQFFGPGTRLTVL.

The chain carries TRBV12-3 or TRBV12-4 and TRBJ2-4; TRBD1 matches at 8 bases. The length of the CDR3 is 14 residues. The V and J ends lost 8 bases and 4 bases, in that order; junction bases with no gene match: 7. CDR3 nucleotide sequence: TGTGCCAGCGGGGGACAGGTCCATAAAAACATTCAGTACTTC. Translation: CASGGQVHKNIQYF.

Many counts were recorded for this clonotype. The V gene is TRBV6-6, the J gene TRBJ2-7, with 9 bases identical to TRBD2. After removal of 10 bases from V and 7 bases from J, the junction contained 11 bases not matched to a gene. CDR3 length equals 13 residues. Germline CDR1 and CDR2: MNHNY and SVGAGI (reference sequence). The CDR3 loop reads CATRGLALLEQYF. The CDR3 region has the DNA TGTGCCACCCGGGGACTAGCTCTCCTAGAGCAGTACTTC.

This clonotype was observed once. This rearrangement joins TRBV7-6 to TRBJ1-1, with TRBD1 as a possible D gene (6 bases). Germline V gene data show CDR1 as SGHVS and CDR2 as FNYEAQ. The CDR3 is made up of 18 amino acids. With 3 bases removed from V and 0 bases from J, the gap between germline ends came to 20 bases. The CDR3 DNA sequence: TGTGCCAGCAGCTTCAATGGGGGCTCGGTCCTAATGAACACTGAAGCTTTCTTT. Encoded protein: CASSFNGGSVLMNTEAFF.

This clonotype was detected many times. The CDR3 DNA follows: TGTGCCAGCAGTGCCCTGACAGGGGGCCCTGACTACGAGCAGTACTTC. It translates to CASSALTGGPDYEQYF. This chain connects TRBV25-1 to TRBJ2-7; 10 positions match TRBD1. With V trimmed by 4 bases and J by 3 bases, 9 bases remained unmatched. CDR1 and CDR2 (germline): MGHDK, SYGVNS. The CDR3 contains 16 residues.